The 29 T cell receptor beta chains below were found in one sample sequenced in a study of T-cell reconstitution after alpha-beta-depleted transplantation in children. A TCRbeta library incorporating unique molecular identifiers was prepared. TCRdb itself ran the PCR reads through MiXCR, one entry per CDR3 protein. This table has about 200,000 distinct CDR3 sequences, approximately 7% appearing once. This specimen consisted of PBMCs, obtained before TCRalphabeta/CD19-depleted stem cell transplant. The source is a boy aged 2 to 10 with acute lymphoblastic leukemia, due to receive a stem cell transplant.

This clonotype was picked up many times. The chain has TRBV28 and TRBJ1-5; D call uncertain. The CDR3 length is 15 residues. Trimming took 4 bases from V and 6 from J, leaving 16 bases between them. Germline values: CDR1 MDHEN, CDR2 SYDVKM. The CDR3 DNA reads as TGTGCCAGCAGTTCGCCATACAGTTCCCTTCAGCCCCAGCATTTT. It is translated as CASSSPYSSLQPQHF. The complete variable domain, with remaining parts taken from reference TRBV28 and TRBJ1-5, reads DVKVTQSSRYLVKRTGEKVFLECVQDMDHENMFWYRQDPGLGLRLIYFSYDVKMKEKGDIPEGYSVSREKKERFSLILESASTNQTSMYLCASSSPYSSLQPQHFGDGTRLSIL.

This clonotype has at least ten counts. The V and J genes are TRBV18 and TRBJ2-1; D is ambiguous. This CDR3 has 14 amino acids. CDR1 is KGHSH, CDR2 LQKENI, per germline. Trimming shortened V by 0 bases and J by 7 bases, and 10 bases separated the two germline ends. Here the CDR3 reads CASSPPGLGNEQFF. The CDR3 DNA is TGTGCCAGCTCACCACCGGGGTTGGGAAATGAGCAGTTCTTC.

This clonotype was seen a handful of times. This CDR3 reads CASSYSTGGYEQYF. CDR3 DNA sequence: TGTGCCAGCAGTTACTCGACAGGGGGCTACGAGCAGTACTTC. The chain uses TRBV6-5 and TRBJ2-7, with 9 bases that match TRBD1. The CDR3 spans 14 residues. In germline, CDR1 is MNHEY, CDR2 SVGAGI. Trimming cost V 0 bases and J 3 bases; bases outside gene matches: 0.

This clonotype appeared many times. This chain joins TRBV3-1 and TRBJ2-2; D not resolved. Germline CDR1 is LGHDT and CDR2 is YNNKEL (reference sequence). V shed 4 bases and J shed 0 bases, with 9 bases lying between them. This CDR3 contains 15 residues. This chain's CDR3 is CASSPYLTNTGELFF. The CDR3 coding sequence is TGTGCCAGCAGCCCCTACCTTACGAACACCGGGGAGCTGTTTTTT.

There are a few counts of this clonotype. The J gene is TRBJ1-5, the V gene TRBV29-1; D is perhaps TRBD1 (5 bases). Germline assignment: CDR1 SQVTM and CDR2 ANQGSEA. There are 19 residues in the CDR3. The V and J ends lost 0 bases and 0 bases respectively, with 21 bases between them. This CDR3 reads CSVEDSELGRGDSNQPQHF. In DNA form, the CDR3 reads TGCAGCGTTGAAGATAGCGAACTCGGACGAGGGGATAGCAATCAGCCCCAGCATTTT.

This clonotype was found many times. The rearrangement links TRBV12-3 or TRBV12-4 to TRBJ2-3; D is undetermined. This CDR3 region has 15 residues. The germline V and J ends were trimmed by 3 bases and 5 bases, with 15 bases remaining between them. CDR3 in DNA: TGTGCCAGCAGTTTGGGTTCCGGACGCGTAGATACGCAGTATTTT. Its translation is CASSLGSGRVDTQYF.

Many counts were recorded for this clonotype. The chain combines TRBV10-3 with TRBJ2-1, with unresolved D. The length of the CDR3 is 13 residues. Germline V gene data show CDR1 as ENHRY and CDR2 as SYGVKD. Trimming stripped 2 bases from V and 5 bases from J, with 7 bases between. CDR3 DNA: TGTGCCATCAGTGAGAGTTACGACAATGAGCAGTTCTTC. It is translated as CAISESYDNEQFF.

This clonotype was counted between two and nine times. The chain's CDR3 is CASSYGDRAFQETQYF. The CDR3 nucleotides read TGTGCCAGCAGTTACGGTGACAGAGCATTCCAAGAGACCCAGTACTTC. The chain links TRBV6-5 to TRBJ2-5; tentatively, D is TRBD1 (5 bases). CDR3 size: 16 residues. The germline CDR1 and CDR2 sequences are MNHEY and SVGAGI. With 2 bases removed from V and 1 base from J, the gap between germline ends came to 14 bases.

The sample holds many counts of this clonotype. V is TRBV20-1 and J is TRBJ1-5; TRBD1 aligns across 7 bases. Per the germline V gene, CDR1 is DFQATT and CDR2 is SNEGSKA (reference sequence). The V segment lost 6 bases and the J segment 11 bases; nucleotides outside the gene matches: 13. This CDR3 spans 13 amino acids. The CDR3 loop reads CSASGQSSFAQHF. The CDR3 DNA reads TGCAGTGCCTCGGGACAGTCGTCTTTTGCCCAGCATTTT.

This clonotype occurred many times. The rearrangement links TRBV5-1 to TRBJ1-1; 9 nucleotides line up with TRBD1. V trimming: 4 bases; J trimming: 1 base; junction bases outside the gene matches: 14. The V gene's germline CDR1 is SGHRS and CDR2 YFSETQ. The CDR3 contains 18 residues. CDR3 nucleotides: TGCGCCAGCAGCCCGCAACAGGGGGCGTCTATTGGGAACACTGAAGCTTTCTTT. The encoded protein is CASSPQQGASIGNTEAFF.

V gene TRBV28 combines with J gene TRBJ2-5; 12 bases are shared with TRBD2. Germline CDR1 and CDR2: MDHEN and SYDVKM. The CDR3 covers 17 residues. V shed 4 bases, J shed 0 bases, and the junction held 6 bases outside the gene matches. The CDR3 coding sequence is TGTGCCAGCAGTTCAGGACTAGCGGGGCCTTACCAAGAGACCCAGTACTTC. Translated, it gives CASSSGLAGPYQETQYF.

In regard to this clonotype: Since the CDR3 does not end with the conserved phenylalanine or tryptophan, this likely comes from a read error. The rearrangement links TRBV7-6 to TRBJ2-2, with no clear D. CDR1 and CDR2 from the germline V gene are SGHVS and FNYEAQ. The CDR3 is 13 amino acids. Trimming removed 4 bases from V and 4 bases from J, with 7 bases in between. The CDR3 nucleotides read TGTGCCAGCAGCTACAAAGGCACCGGGGAGCTGTTTCTT. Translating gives CASSYKGTGELFL.

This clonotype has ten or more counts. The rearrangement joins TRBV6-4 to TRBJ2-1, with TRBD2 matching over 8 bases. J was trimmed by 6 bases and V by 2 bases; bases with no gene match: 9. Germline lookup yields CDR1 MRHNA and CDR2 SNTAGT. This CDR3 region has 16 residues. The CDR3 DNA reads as TGTGCCAGCAGTGACGCAGGCGGGGGGCTCTCCAATGAGCAGTTCTTC. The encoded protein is CASSDAGGGLSNEQFF.

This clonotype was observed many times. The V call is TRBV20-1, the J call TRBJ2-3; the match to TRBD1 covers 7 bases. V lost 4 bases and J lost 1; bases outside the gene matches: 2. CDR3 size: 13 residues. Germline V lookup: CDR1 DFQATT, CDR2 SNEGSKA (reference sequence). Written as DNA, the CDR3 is TGCAGTGCTAACAGGGGTCGCACAGATACGCAGTATTTT. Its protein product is CSANRGRTDTQYF.

The CDR3 is CASRLGGHEQYF. CDR3 bases: TGTGCCAGCAGGCTCGGGGGTCACGAGCAGTACTTC. The chain uses TRBV2 and TRBJ2-7; D might be TRBD2 (6 bases). CDR3 length equals 12 residues. Germline assignment: CDR1 SNHLY and CDR2 FYNNEI. The V and J ends lost 6 bases and 5 bases respectively, with 11 bases between them.

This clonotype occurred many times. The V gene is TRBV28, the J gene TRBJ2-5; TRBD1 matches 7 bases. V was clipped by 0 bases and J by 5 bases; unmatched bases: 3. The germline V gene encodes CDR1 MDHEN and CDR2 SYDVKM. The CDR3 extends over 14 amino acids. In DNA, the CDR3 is TGTGCCAGCAGTTTATGGGGACAGATGGAGACCCAGTACTTC. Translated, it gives CASSLWGQMETQYF.

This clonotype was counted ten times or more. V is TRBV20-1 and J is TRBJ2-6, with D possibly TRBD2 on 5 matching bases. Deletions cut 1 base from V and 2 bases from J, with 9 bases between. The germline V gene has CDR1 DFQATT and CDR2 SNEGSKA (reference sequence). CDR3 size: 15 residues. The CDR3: CSARAPGTGANVLTF. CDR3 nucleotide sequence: TGCAGTGCTAGAGCCCCCGGGACTGGGGCCAACGTCCTGACTTTC.

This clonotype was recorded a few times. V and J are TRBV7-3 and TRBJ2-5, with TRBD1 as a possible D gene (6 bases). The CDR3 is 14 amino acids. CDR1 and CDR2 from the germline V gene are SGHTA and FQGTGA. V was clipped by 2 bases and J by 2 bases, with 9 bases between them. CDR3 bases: TGTGCCAGCAGCTTACACGGACAGCAAGAGACCCAGTACTTC. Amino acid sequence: CASSLHGQQETQYF. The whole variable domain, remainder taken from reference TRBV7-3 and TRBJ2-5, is GAGVSQTPSNKVTEKGKYVELRCDPISGHTALYWYRQSLGQGPEFLIYFQGTGAADDSGLPNDRFFAVRPEGSVSTLKIQRTERGDSAVYLCASSLHGQQETQYFGPGTRLLVL.

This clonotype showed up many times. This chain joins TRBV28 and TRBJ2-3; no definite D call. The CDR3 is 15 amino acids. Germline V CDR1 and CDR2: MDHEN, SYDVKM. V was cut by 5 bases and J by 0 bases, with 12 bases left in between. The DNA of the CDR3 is TGTGCCAGCAGTCCGTCGAACCCCAGCACAGATACGCAGTATTTT. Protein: CASSPSNPSTDTQYF. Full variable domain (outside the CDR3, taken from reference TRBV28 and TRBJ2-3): DVKVTQSSRYLVKRTGEKVFLECVQDMDHENMFWYRQDPGLGLRLIYFSYDVKMKEKGDIPEGYSVSREKKERFSLILESASTNQTSMYLCASSPSNPSTDTQYFGPGTRLTVL.

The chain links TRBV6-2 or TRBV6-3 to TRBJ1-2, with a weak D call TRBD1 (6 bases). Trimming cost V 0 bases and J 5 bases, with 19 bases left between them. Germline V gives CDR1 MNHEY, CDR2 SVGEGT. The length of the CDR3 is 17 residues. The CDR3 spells CASSYSGAGGIDYGYTF. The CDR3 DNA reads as TGTGCCAGCAGTTACTCGGGAGCGGGGGGCATCGATTATGGCTACACCTTC.

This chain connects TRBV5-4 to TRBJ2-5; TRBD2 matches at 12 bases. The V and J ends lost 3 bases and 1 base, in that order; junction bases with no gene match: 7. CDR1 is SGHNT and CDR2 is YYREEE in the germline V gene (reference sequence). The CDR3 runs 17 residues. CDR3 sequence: CASSSGTSGLPQETQYF. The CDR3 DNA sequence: TGTGCCAGCAGCTCCGGGACTAGCGGGCTCCCCCAAGAGACCCAGTACTTC.

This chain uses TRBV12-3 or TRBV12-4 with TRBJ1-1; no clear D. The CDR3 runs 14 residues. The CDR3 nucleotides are TGTGCGTCAACGTATCGGGATTCGAACACTGAAGCTTTCTTT. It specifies CASTYRDSNTEAFF.

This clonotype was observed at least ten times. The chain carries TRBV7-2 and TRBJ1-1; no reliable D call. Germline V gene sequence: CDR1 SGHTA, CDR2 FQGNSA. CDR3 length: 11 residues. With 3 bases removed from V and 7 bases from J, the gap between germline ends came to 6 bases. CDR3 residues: CASSFRREAFF. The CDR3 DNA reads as TGTGCCAGCAGCTTCAGGCGTGAAGCTTTCTTT.

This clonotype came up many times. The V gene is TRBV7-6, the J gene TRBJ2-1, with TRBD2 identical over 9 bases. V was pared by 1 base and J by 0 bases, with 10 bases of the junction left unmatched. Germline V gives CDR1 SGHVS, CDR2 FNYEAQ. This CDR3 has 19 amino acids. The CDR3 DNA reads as TGTGCCAGCAGCTTAGTTGGACTAGCGATCGTTAGCTCCTACAATGAGCAGTTCTTC. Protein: CASSLVGLAIVSSYNEQFF.

The CDR3, as DNA: TGTGCCAGCAGCTCCCAGGGAGCGGGGTACAAAGGGAACACCGGGGAGCTGTTTTTT. Amino acid sequence: CASSSQGAGYKGNTGELFF. V and J are TRBV11-1 and TRBJ2-2, with 7 bases fitting TRBD2. CDR1 is SGHAT, CDR2 FQDESV, per germline (reference sequence). This CDR3 region has 19 residues. V dropped 4 bases and J dropped 1; count of bases not matched to a gene: 15. The variable domain in full, with the rest retrieved from reference TRBV11-1 and TRBJ2-2, is EAEVAQSPRYKITEKSQAVAFWCDPISGHATLYWYRQILGQGPELLVQFQDESVVDDSQLPKDRFSAERLKGVDSTLKIQPAELGDSAMYLCASSSQGAGYKGNTGELFFGEGSRLTVL.

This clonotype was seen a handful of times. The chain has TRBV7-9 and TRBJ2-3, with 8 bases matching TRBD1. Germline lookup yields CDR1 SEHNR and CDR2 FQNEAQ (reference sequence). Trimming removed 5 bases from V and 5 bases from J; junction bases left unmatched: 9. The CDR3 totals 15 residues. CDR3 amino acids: CASSASQGALDTQYF. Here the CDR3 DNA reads TGTGCCAGCAGCGCGTCGCAGGGGGCGCTAGATACGCAGTATTTT.

The CDR3 nucleotides are TGTGCCAGCAGCTTATGGGGGGGGAGGGACGCGGCCTACAATGAGCAGTTCTTC. This encodes CASSLWGGRDAAYNEQFF. This chain uses TRBV7-8 with TRBJ2-1; 7 nucleotides agree with TRBD2. Trimming at V came to 2 bases and at J to 2 bases, leaving 12 bases not matched to a gene. CDR3 length: 18 amino acids. Looked up from germline, CDR1 is SGHVS and CDR2 is FQNEAQ.

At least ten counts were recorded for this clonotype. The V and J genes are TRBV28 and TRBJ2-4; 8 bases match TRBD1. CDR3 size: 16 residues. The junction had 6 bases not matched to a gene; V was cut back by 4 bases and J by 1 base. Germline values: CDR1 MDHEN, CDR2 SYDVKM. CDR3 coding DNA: TGTGCCAGCAGTTCAGACAGGGGATCTGCCAAAAACATTCAGTACTTC. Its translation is CASSSDRGSAKNIQYF.

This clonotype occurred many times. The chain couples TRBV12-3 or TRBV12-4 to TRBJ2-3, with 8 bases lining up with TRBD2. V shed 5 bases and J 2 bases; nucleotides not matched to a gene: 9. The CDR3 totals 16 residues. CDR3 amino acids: CASSLQRGSPTDTQYF. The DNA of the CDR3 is TGTGCCAGCAGTCTCCAGCGGGGGTCCCCCACAGATACGCAGTATTTT.